The 17 T cell receptor beta chains below come from one sample, sequenced in a study of T cell responses to AZD1222 COVID-19 vaccine. The data were produced by immunoSEQ multiplex PCR, yet TCRdb's version contains in-frame clones alone and is incomplete. The table records tens of thousands of clones, roughly 89% of them present only once. The material was peripheral blood, obtained on day 0 of AZD1222 vaccination. The receptor source for this set is an adult in good health.

Notes on this clone: Other DNA sequences in the sample encode the same CDR3. The gene calls are TRBV25-1 and TRBJ1-2, with D unresolved. Per germline, CDR1 MGHDK and CDR2 SYGVNS. CDR3 length: 12 amino acids. The V end lost 2 bases, the J end lost 4 bases, and 5 bases lay between the germline ends. In DNA form, the CDR3 reads TGTGCCAGCAGTGAAGGCCGCTATGGCTACACCTTC. Protein product: CASSEGRYGYTF.

The chain couples TRBV11-2 to TRBJ2-7, with TRBD1 identical over 7 bases. Germline trimming cut 6 bases from V and 0 bases from J; bases unmatched to any gene: 11. CDR3 length: 16 amino acids. The germline V gene encodes CDR1 SGHAT and CDR2 FQNNGV. CDR3 in amino acids: CASSYYRGSSSYEQYF. The CDR3 bases are TGTGCCAGCAGTTATTACAGGGGCTCAAGCTCCTACGAGCAGTACTTC.

The V gene is TRBV5-1, the J gene TRBJ1-1, with D maybe TRBD1 (5 bases). V lost 4 bases and J 5 bases, leaving 12 bases between the germline ends. CDR3 size: 13 residues. CDR1 and CDR2 (germline): SGHRS, YFSETQ. CDR3 loop: CASSMAGGTEAFF. Here the CDR3 DNA reads TGCGCCAGCAGCATGGCTGGGGGAACTGAAGCTTTCTTT.

The gene calls are TRBV4-2 and TRBJ1-5; D not certain. This CDR3 is 13 amino acids long. V dropped 0 bases and J dropped 5 bases, with 5 bases sitting between them. Per germline, CDR1 LGHNA and CDR2 YNFKEQ. The DNA for the CDR3 is TGTGCCAGCAGCCAAGATCGGGATCAGCCCCAGCATTTT. Protein product: CASSQDRDQPQHF.

V gene TRBV7-9 combines with J gene TRBJ2-3; D not certain. The CDR3 has 13 residues. CDR1 is SEHNR and CDR2 is FQNEAQ in the germline V gene (reference sequence). V was cut by 1 base and J by 4 bases, with 6 bases left in between. Written as DNA, the CDR3 is TGTGCCAGCAGCTTAGTCGAGTCAGATACGCAGTATTTT. It is translated as CASSLVESDTQYF.

The chain uses TRBV19 and TRBJ1-5; D ambiguous. Trimming cost V 5 bases and J 2 bases, with 7 bases left between them. The CDR3 sequence is 13 residues long. CDR1 is LNHDA and CDR2 is SQIVND in the germline V gene (reference sequence). The CDR3 DNA is TGTGCCAGTAGTTTCTCTCGCAATCAGCCCCAGCATTTT. It specifies CASSFSRNQPQHF.

The chain couples TRBV4-3 to TRBJ1-5; no firm D call. Trimming removed 0 bases from V and 0 bases from J, with 12 bases in between. This CDR3 region has 17 residues. The germline V gene has CDR1 LGHNA and CDR2 YSLEER. The CDR3 nucleotides read TGCGCCAGCAGCCAAGATAGGGTAGGGTATAGCAATCAGCCCCAGCATTTT. It translates to CASSQDRVGYSNQPQHF.

This rearrangement joins TRBV7-2 to TRBJ1-6; D may be TRBD1 (6 bases). The germline V gene has CDR1 SGHTA and CDR2 FQGNSA. Trimming removed 3 bases at V and 9 bases at J, with 18 bases between. The CDR3 is made up of 16 amino acids. The DNA of the CDR3 is TGTGCCAGCAGCTTTATTCGGGGGCAGCGGAGTTCACCCCTCCACTTT. Its translation is CASSFIRGQRSSPLHF.

The chain combines TRBV10-1 with TRBJ1-1; perhaps TRBD1 as D (6 bases). V was pared by 2 bases and J by 1 base, with 14 bases between. The CDR3 spans 16 residues. Per the germline V gene, CDR1 is WNHNN and CDR2 is SYGVQD (reference sequence). The CDR3 sequence: CASSEGGTGANTEAFF. As DNA, the CDR3 is TGCGCCAGCAGTGAGGGAGGGACGGGGGCGAACACTGAAGCTTTCTTT.

This rearrangement joins TRBV15 to TRBJ2-3, with D uncertain. Per the germline V gene, CDR1 is LNHNV and CDR2 is YYDKDF (reference sequence). Between the trimmed V and J ends, which lost 0 bases and 0 bases, there was a span of 10 bases. This CDR3 is built from 16 residues. The CDR3 sequence: CATSRDPHSSTDTQYF. CDR3 nucleotide sequence: TGTGCCACCAGCAGAGATCCCCACAGCAGCACAGATACGCAGTATTTT.

This clone has more than one count but fewer than ten. The rearrangement uses TRBV2 and TRBJ1-3; D may be TRBD1 (5 bases). CDR1 SNHLY and CDR2 FYNNEI come from the germline V gene. The V and J ends lost 6 bases and 0 bases respectively, with 9 bases between them. The CDR3 length is 14 residues. CDR3 nucleotide sequence: TGTGCCAGCAGGGGGGGTGTCTCTGGAAACACCATATATTTT. Translating it yields CASRGGVSGNTIYF.

By sample fraction, this clone is medium-sized. V is TRBV2 and J is TRBJ2-5, with D possibly TRBD2 on 5 matching bases. V was cut by 6 bases and J by 5 bases, with 10 bases left in between. Germline V gene sequence: CDR1 SNHLY, CDR2 FYNNEI. The CDR3 consists of 12 residues. The CDR3 reads CASRTTGETQYF. CDR3 nucleotides: TGTGCCAGCAGAACAACGGGGGAGACCCAGTACTTC.

The chain links TRBV9 to TRBJ2-3, with D possibly called TRBD1 or TRBD2 (5 bases each). Germline-derived CDR1 and CDR2 are SGDLS and YYNGEE. V was cut by 0 bases and J by 5 bases, with 10 bases left in between. The CDR3 runs 14 residues. CDR3 sequence (DNA): TGTGCCAGCAGCGTAGGGGGGTTTGGAGATACGCAGTATTTT. Its translation: CASSVGGFGDTQYF.

The V gene is TRBV7-9, the J gene TRBJ2-5; D call uncertain. The V end was cut by 5 bases, the J end by 5 bases, with 24 bases between. Germline values: CDR1 SEHNR, CDR2 FQNEAQ (reference sequence). The CDR3 runs 17 residues. The CDR3 DNA reads TGTGCCAGCAGCCACGCCCGCGAAACCTGGGCTAGGGAGACCCAGTACTTC. Translating gives CASSHARETWARETQYF.

This clone qualifies as medium-sized. The chain couples TRBV27 to TRBJ2-3; D unresolved. This CDR3 contains 14 residues. Germline CDR1 and CDR2: MNHEY and SMNVEV (reference sequence). V lost 0 bases to trimming and J lost 4 bases, with 8 bases between them. CDR3 coding DNA: TGTGCCAGCAGTTTATCGTTAGGAGCAGATACGCAGTATTTT. Translating it yields CASSLSLGADTQYF.

The CDR3, as DNA: TGTGCCAGCAGTGTCAATTGGGGAAACACCATATATTTT. The encoded protein is CASSVNWGNTIYF. The V and J genes are TRBV12-3 or TRBV12-4 and TRBJ1-3; D is uncertain. The CDR3 totals 13 residues. Trimming stripped 5 bases from V and 4 bases from J, with 9 bases between.

CDR3 sequence reads: CASHTANRDRGGYNYGYTF. The DNA for the CDR3 is TGCGCCAGTCACACAGCAAACCGGGACAGGGGTGGTTACAACTATGGCTACACCTTC. V is TRBV10-1 and J is TRBJ1-2, with TRBD1 identical over 10 bases. This CDR3 comprises 19 residues. V trimming: 9 bases; J trimming: 2 bases; junction bases outside the gene matches: 21. The V gene's germline CDR1 is WNHNN and CDR2 SYGVQD (reference sequence).